These 22 T cell receptor beta chains were sequenced from one sample in a study of breast tumors, draining lymph nodes, adjacent tissues. TCRdb re-analysed the multiplex PCR reads in MiXCR, keeping a single row per CDR3 protein. The profile covers about 16,000 distinct CDR3 sequences, with roughly 46% appearing a single time and 10% to 15% taken by the ten largest. Sequenced material: tumor-adjacent breast tissue. These receptor sequences come from a female donor with breast cancer. Some clones in this sample may be carry-over from other donors' samples.

The chain is built from TRBV15 and TRBJ2-1, with 11 bases fitting TRBD2. The junction had 11 bases not matched to a gene; V was cut back by 6 bases and J by 4 bases. Per the germline V gene, CDR1 is LNHNV and CDR2 is YYDKDF (reference sequence). This CDR3 is 17 amino acids long. This CDR3 is CATRNALTSGNYNEQFF. The DNA of the CDR3 is TGTGCCACCAGAAACGCTTTGACTAGCGGGAATTACAATGAGCAGTTCTTC. Full variable domain (outside the CDR3, taken from reference TRBV15 and TRBJ2-1): DAMVIQNPRYQVTQFGKPVTLSCSQTLNHNVMYWYQQKSSQAPKLLFHYYDKDFNNEADTPDNFQSRRPNTSFCFLDIRSPGLGDTAMYLCATRNALTSGNYNEQFFGPGTRLTVL.

This clonotype is labeled medium-sized. The rearrangement joins TRBV7-8 to TRBJ2-1, with TRBD2 as a possible D gene (5 bases). Germline-derived CDR1 and CDR2 are SGHVS and FQNEAQ. V was pared by 1 base and J by 0 bases, with 10 bases between. The CDR3 contains 16 residues. Written as DNA, the CDR3 is TGTGCCAGCAGCTTAGTCCAGCGGATCTCCTACAATGAGCAGTTCTTC. It codes for CASSLVQRISYNEQFF.

The rearrangement joins TRBV11-2 to TRBJ2-3; D may be TRBD1 or TRBD2 (5 bases each). The CDR3 extends over 18 amino acids. V was trimmed by 1 base and J by 0 bases, leaving 17 bases between them. Germline loops: CDR1 SGHAT, CDR2 FQNNGV. The CDR3 here is CASSLGPRAGDSTDTQYF. The CDR3 region has the DNA TGTGCCAGCAGCTTAGGCCCCCGGGCTGGGGACAGCACAGATACGCAGTATTTT.

This clonotype was detected many times. This chain links TRBV28 with TRBJ1-2; TRBD1 agrees at 7 bases. With V trimmed by 3 bases and J by 6 bases, 7 bases remained unmatched. CDR3 length: 14 residues. From germline, CDR1 is MDHEN and CDR2 SYDVKM. CDR3 in amino acids: CASSFMNRGNGYTF. CDR3 nucleotide sequence: TGTGCCAGCAGTTTTATGAACAGGGGAAATGGCTACACCTTC.

This clonotype was counted at least ten times. A read error may explain this, as a much larger clone is one base away. This chain joins TRBV6-4 and TRBJ2-2; the match to TRBD2 covers 8 bases. J was trimmed by 1 base and V by 5 bases; bases with no gene match: 3. Germline V gene sequence: CDR1 MRHNA, CDR2 SNTAGT. This CDR3 region has 15 residues. CDR3 sequence reads: CASSLLAGNTGELFF. The CDR3 coding sequence is TGTGCCAGCAGTCTTCTAGCGGGGAACACCGGGGAGCTGTTTTTT.

As to this clonotype: The junction differs from germline at one of its ends, possibly a read error. The chain joins TRBV11-2 to TRBJ2-5; the match to TRBD2 covers 11 bases. This CDR3 is built from 14 residues. CDR1 and CDR2 from the germline V gene are SGHAT and FQNNGV. The CDR3 region has the DNA TGTGCCAGCAGCCCCACGGGACTAGCGGAGAACCAGTACTTC. Its translation: CASSPTGLAENQYF. Based on the CDR3 plus reference TRBV11-2 and TRBJ2-5, the full variable domain is EAGVAQSPRYKIIEKRQSVAFWCNPISGHATLYWYQQILGQGPKLLIQFQNNGVVDDSQLPKDRFSAERLKGVDSTLKIQPAKLEDSAVYLCASSPTGLAENQYFGPGTRLLVL.

This clonotype was recorded once. CDR3 amino acids: CASSLVPGELDSGNTIYF. The CDR3 nucleotides are TGTGCCAGCAGCTTAGTTCCGGGTGAACTTGATTCTGGAAACACCATATATTTT. The chain has TRBV7-8 and TRBJ1-3, with D hard to call. The CDR3 loop spans 18 amino acids. V lost 1 base and J lost 1, with 17 bases in between. Germline V gives CDR1 SGHVS, CDR2 FQNEAQ.

This clonotype is categorized as medium-sized. The chain joins TRBV5-1 to TRBJ1-2; D is perhaps TRBD1 (6 bases). The CDR3 is 13 amino acids. V lost 3 bases to trimming and J lost 6 bases, with 12 bases between them. Germline values: CDR1 SGHRS, CDR2 YFSETQ. The CDR3 DNA sequence: TGCGCCAGCAGCTCTTACAGGGAAAATGGCTACACCTTC. It encodes CASSSYRENGYTF.

The chain links TRBV9 to TRBJ2-3; D uncertain. The CDR3 covers 11 residues. Germline CDR1 SGDLS, CDR2 YYNGEE. V was shortened by 3 bases and J by 4 bases, with 3 bases between the two germline ends. Here the CDR3 DNA reads TGTGCCAGCAGCGGCCCAGATACGCAGTATTTT. It is translated as CASSGPDTQYF.

Regarding this clonotype: This may come from a read error, since a much larger clone is one base off. The gene calls are TRBV10-3 and TRBJ1-1; 7 nucleotides agree with TRBD1. This CDR3 has 12 residues. V gave up 5 bases and J gave up 5 bases; unmatched junction bases: 2. CDR1 and CDR2 (germline): ENHRY, SYGVKD. The CDR3 sequence: CAISRQGTEAFF. The CDR3 DNA follows: TGTGCCATCAGTAGACAGGGTACTGAAGCTTTCTTT.

The J gene is TRBJ2-2, the V gene TRBV7-9; 11 nucleotides match TRBD1. Germline V CDR1 and CDR2: SEHNR, FQNEAQ (reference sequence). CDR3 length equals 16 residues. With 4 bases clipped from V and 0 bases from J, the junction kept 1 base outside the gene matches. The CDR3 nucleotides read TGTGCCAGCAGCTGGACAGGGGGCCCGAACACCGGGGAGCTGTTTTTT. Translation gives CASSWTGGPNTGELFF. Drawing the rest from reference TRBV7-9 and TRBJ2-2, the complete variable domain is DTGVSQNPRHKITKRGQNVTFRCDPISEHNRLYWYRQTLGQGPEFLTYFQNEAQLEKSRLLSDRFSAERPKGSFSTLEIQRTEQGDSAMYLCASSWTGGPNTGELFFGEGSRLTVL.

A remark on this clonotype: Possible read error: a much larger clone is one base away. The chain recombines TRBV2 with TRBJ1-5; possible D gene TRBD1, 5 bases. The CDR3 length is 14 residues. The germline V gene has CDR1 SNHLY and CDR2 FYNNEI. CDR3 bases: TGTGCCCGCAGTGACTCGGGGACCTCTCAGCCCCAGCATTTT. It codes for CARSDSGTSQPQHF.

By sample fraction, this clonotype is medium-sized. CDR3 coding DNA: TGCGCCAGCAGAAAAACAGGGGAAGCCTCTGGAAACACCATATATTTT. It specifies CASRKTGEASGNTIYF. The chain has TRBV5-1 and TRBJ1-3; TRBD1 matches 7 bases. CDR1 is SGHRS and CDR2 is YFSETQ in the germline V gene. The CDR3 is made up of 16 amino acids. J gave up 0 bases and V 5 bases, and 8 bases lay outside the gene matches. Full variable domain (rest looked up from reference TRBV5-1 and TRBJ1-3): KAGVTQTPRYLIKTRGQQVTLSCSPISGHRSVSWYQQTPGQGLQFLFEYFSETQRNKGNFPGRFSGRQFSNSRSEMNVSTLELGDSALYLCASRKTGEASGNTIYFGEGSWLTVV.

The chain links TRBV30 to TRBJ1-6, with 9 bases that match TRBD1. This CDR3 spans 14 amino acids. Germline CDR1 reads GTSNPN; CDR2 reads SVGIG (reference sequence). Trimming cost V 0 bases and J 7 bases; bases outside gene matches: 1. The CDR3 DNA follows: TGTGCCTGGAGTGTAGGGACAGGGAATTCACCCCTCCACTTT. It specifies CAWSVGTGNSPLHF.

At least ten counts were recorded for this clonotype. The chain uses TRBV4-3 and TRBJ2-2; possibly TRBD1 for D (6 bases). CDR1 LGHNA and CDR2 YSLEER come from the germline V gene. Trimming stripped 1 base from V and 4 bases from J, with 10 bases between. The CDR3 runs to 15 residues. CDR3 protein: CASSQVGQRTGELFF. CDR3 DNA sequence: TGCGCCAGCAGCCAAGTTGGACAGCGCACCGGGGAGCTGTTTTTT.

This clonotype has a count of ten or more. A clone one base away is much larger, so this may be a read error. This rearrangement joins TRBV20-1 to TRBJ2-7; 8 nucleotides agree with TRBD2. The junction had 9 bases not matched to a gene; V was cut back by 3 bases and J by 5 bases. From germline, CDR1 is DFQATT and CDR2 SNEGSKA (reference sequence). This CDR3 spans 14 amino acids. The CDR3 coding sequence is TGCAGTGCTAGTGCACTAGCGGATAGGAACGAGCAGTACTTC. Protein product: CSASALADRNEQYF.

This clonotype was counted once. The chain uses TRBV11-1 and TRBJ2-7, with TRBD1 matching over 7 bases. The V and J ends lost 5 bases and 4 bases, in that order; junction bases with no gene match: 8. CDR3 length: 14 residues. CDR1 SGHAT and CDR2 FQDESV come from the germline V gene (reference sequence). CDR3: CASSVRTGKYEQYF. The DNA of the CDR3 is TGTGCCAGCAGCGTTCGGACAGGAAAGTACGAGCAGTACTTC.

In its sample, this clonotype is medium-sized. This chain joins TRBV5-1 and TRBJ1-4, with D uncertain. V lost 4 bases to trimming and J lost 4 bases, with 17 bases between them. The CDR3 is 16 amino acids. The V gene's germline CDR1 is SGHRS and CDR2 YFSETQ. CDR3 nucleotide sequence: TGCGCCAGCAGCCCCGGACCCTCTTCCTATAATGAAAAACTGTTTTTT. Protein product: CASSPGPSSYNEKLFF. The variable domain in full, with the rest retrieved from reference TRBV5-1 and TRBJ1-4, is KAGVTQTPRYLIKTRGQQVTLSCSPISGHRSVSWYQQTPGQGLQFLFEYFSETQRNKGNFPGRFSGRQFSNSRSEMNVSTLELGDSALYLCASSPGPSSYNEKLFFGSGTQLSVL.

At least ten counts were recorded for this clonotype. This rearrangement joins TRBV6-1 to TRBJ2-1; tentative D call: TRBD1 (6 bases). Germline CDR1 and CDR2: MNHNS and SASEGT. Trimming took off 0 bases at V and 4 bases at J, with 13 bases between the two ends. The CDR3 totals 16 residues. CDR3 protein: CASSEAQRGWYNEQFF. The DNA for the CDR3 is TGTGCCAGCAGTGAAGCGCAGAGGGGGTGGTACAATGAGCAGTTCTTC.

This clonotype was detected only once. The chain joins TRBV9 to TRBJ1-2; D remains ambiguous. V lost 0 bases and J 4 bases, leaving 13 bases between the germline ends. CDR3 size: 15 residues. CDR1 is SGDLS and CDR2 is YYNGEE in the germline V gene. The CDR3 reads CASSVVSGQPYGYTF. The CDR3 DNA is TGTGCCAGCAGCGTAGTCTCCGGGCAGCCCTATGGCTACACCTTC.

This chain connects TRBV9 to TRBJ2-3; 9 bases are a match to TRBD2. The CDR3 is 18 amino acids. Losses at the gene ends were 3 bases for V and 2 bases for J; bases not matched to a gene: 13. Germline lookup yields CDR1 SGDLS and CDR2 YYNGEE. The CDR3 here is CASSGAQSLAGNTDTQYF. The DNA for the CDR3 is TGTGCCAGCAGCGGCGCACAGTCCCTAGCGGGGAACACAGATACGCAGTATTTT.

This clonotype came up many times. The chain combines TRBV20-1 with TRBJ1-2; 7 nucleotides agree with TRBD1. Germline CDR1 and CDR2: DFQATT and SNEGSKA (reference sequence). The CDR3 covers 15 residues. CDR3 in amino acids: CTSNLQGVLNYGYTF. The CDR3 bases are TGCACCTCGAATCTCCAGGGGGTTCTGAACTATGGCTACACCTTC.